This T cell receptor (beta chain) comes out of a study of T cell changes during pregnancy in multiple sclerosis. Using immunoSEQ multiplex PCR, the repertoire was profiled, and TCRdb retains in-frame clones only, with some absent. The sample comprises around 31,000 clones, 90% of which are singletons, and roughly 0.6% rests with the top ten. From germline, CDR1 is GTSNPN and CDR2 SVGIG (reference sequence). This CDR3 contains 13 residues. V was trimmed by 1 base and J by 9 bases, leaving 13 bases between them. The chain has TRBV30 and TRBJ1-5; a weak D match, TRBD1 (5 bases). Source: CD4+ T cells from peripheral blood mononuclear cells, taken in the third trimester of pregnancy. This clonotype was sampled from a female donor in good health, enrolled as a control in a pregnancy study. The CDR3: CAWSAKGQGPQHF. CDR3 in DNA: TGTGCCTGGAGTGCTAAGGGCCAGGGGCCCCAGCATTTT.